What follows is one T cell receptor (beta chain) and its context. Its antigen is as yet unknown. Method: immunoSEQ multiplex PCR; TCRdb's copy keeps in-frame clones and lacks some. The sample holds about 59,000 clones, about four fifths seen once. The sample belongs to a study of T cells in tumors after PD-1 blockade. Study-wide context: A subset received ongoing vismodegib 150 mg daily alongside anti-PD-1 therapy. Blood samples averaged roughly 110,000 templates (range roughly 24,000-290,000) and 35,000 or so unique clonotypes.

Whole-study results and caveats: Blood contained roughly two fifths of the tumor's TCR clonotypes.

The germline V gene has CDR1 SGHKS and CDR2 YYEKEE (reference sequence). V lost 5 bases to trimming and J lost 3 bases, with 14 bases between them. The CDR3 extends over 14 amino acids. This clonotype originated in a human donor with basal cell carcinoma. The rearrangement uses TRBV5-5 and TRBJ1-2; the D is unclear. Specimen: PBMCs, collected before anti-PD-1 treatment. The CDR3 protein is CASRLTETYYGYTF. The DNA of the CDR3 is TGTGCCAGCAGACTAACAGAGACTTACTATGGCTACACCTTC. Full variable domain (missing parts from reference TRBV5-5 and TRBJ1-2): DAGVTQSPTHLIKTRGQQVTLRCSPISGHKSVSWYQQVLGQGPQFIFQYYEKEERGRGNFPDRFSARQFPNYSSELNVNALLLGDSALYLCASRLTETYYGYTFGSGTRLTVV.